The clone carrying this T cell receptor (beta chain) has at least ten counts. The target antigen is unknown. This table comes from immunoSEQ multiplex PCR, and its TCRdb copy is limited to in-frame clones, with some not included. The sample has 95,000 or so clones; about three quarters are singletons. The sample comes from a study of fetal regulatory T cell absence and autoimmunity. This CDR3 comprises 11 residues. Looked up from germline, CDR1 is GTSNPN and CDR2 is SVGIG (reference sequence). V was trimmed by 3 bases and J by 9 bases, leaving 6 bases between them. Study-wide results and limits: The oligoclonal enrichment was interpreted as supporting antigen-driven pancreatic autoimmunity before birth in IPEX syndrome. Oligoclonal TCR enrichment in pancreas over cord blood reached over 95-fold for some clones.

This clonotype was obtained from a male donor with IPEX syndrome. Sequencing input: pancreas tissue. The chain carries TRBV30 and TRBJ1-6; D gene ambiguous. The CDR3 region is CAWRAGSPLHF. The CDR3 region has the DNA TGTGCCTGGAGAGCGGGTTCACCCCTCCACTTT. The full variable domain, with the rest looked up from reference TRBV30 and TRBJ1-6, is SQTIHQWPATLVQPVGSPLSLECTVEGTSNPNLYWYRQAAGRGLQLLFYSVGIGQISSEVPQNLSASRPQDRQFILSSKKLLLSDSGFYLCAWRAGSPLHFGNGTRLTVT.